The clone carrying this T cell receptor beta chain was counted a few times. These data come from a study of technical replicates of blood from a handful of donors. The V segment lost 8 bases and the J segment 0 bases; nucleotides outside the gene matches: 6. Germline CDR1 and CDR2: MNHNS and SASEGT. This CDR3 contains 14 residues. Assay used: immunoSEQ multiplex PCR; TCRdb lists only in-frame clones, some missing. The sample holds roughly 92,000 clones, roughly 96% seen once. The clonotype originates from a human donor in good health. The sequenced material came from T cells isolated from PBMCs. J is TRBJ1-1 and V is TRBV6-1; 7 nucleotides match TRBD1. The CDR3 here is CASGLGQLNTEAFF. In DNA form, the CDR3 reads TGTGCCAGCGGATTGGGACAGTTGAACACTGAAGCTTTCTTT.